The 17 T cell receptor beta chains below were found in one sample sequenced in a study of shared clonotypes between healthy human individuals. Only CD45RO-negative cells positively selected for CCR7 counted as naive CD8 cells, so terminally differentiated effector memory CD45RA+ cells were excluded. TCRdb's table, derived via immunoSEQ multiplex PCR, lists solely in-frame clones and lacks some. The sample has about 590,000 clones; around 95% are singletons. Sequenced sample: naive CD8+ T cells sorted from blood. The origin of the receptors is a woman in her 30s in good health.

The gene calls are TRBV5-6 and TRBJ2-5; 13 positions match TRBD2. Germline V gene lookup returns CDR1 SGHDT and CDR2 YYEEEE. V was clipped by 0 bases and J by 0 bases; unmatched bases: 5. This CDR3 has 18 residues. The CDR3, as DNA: TGTGCCAGCAGCTTGGACGGACTAGCGGGAGAGTACCAAGAGACCCAGTACTTC. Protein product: CASSLDGLAGEYQETQYF.

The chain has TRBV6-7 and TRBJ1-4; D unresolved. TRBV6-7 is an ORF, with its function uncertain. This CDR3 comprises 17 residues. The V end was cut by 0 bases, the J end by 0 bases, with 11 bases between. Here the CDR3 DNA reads TGTGCCAGCAGTTACTCGATTCCGGCCACAACTAATGAAAAACTGTTTTTT. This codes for CASSYSIPATTNEKLFF.

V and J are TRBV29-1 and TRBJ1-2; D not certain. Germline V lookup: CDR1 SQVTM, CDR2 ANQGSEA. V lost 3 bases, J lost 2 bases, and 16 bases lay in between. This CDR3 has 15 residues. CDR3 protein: CSVDEADLLNYGYTF. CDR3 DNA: TGCAGCGTTGACGAGGCAGACCTTCTGAACTATGGCTACACCTTC. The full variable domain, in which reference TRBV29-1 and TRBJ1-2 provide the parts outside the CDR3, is SAVISQKPSRDICQRGTSLTIQCQVDSQVTMMFWYRQQPGQSLTLIATANQGSEATYESGFVIDKFPISRPNLTFSTLTVSNMSPEDSSIYLCSVDEADLLNYGYTFGSGTRLTVV.

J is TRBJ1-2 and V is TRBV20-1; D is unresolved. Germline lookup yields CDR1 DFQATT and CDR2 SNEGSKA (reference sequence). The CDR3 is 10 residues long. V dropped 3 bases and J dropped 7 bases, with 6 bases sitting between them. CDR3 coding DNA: TGCAGTGCTAGTAGTGGTGGCTACACCTTC. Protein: CSASSGGYTF.

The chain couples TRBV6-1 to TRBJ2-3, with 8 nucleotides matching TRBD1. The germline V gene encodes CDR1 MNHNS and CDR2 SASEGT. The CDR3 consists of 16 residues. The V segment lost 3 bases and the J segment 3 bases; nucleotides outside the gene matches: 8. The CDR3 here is CASSDWTGSRTDTQYF. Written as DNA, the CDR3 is TGTGCCAGCAGTGATTGGACAGGGAGTCGGACAGATACGCAGTATTTT.

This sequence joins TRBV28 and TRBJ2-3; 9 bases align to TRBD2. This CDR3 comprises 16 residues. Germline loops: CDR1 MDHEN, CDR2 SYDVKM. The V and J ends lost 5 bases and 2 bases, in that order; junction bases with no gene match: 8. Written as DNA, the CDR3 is TGTGCCAGCAGTCCCCTAGCGGGGAGCCTCACAGATACGCAGTATTTT. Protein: CASSPLAGSLTDTQYF.

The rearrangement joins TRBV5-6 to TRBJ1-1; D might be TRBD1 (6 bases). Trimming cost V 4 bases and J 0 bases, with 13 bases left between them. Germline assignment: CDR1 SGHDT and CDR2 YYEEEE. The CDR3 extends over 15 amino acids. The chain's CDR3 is CASSPPTGVNTEAFF. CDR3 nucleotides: TGTGCCAGCAGCCCTCCGACAGGAGTGAACACTGAAGCTTTCTTT.

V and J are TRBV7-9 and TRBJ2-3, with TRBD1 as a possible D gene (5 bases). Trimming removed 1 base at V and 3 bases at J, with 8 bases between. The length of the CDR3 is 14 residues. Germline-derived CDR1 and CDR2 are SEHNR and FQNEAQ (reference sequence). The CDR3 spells CASSLEGDTDTQYF. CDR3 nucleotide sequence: TGTGCCAGCAGCTTAGAAGGGGATACAGATACGCAGTATTTT.

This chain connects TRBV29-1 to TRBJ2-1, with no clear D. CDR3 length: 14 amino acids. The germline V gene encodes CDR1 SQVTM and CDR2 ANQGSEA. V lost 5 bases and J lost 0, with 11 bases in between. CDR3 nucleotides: TGCAGCGTTATAGGGTCAAGCTCCTACAATGAGCAGTTCTTC. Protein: CSVIGSSSYNEQFF.

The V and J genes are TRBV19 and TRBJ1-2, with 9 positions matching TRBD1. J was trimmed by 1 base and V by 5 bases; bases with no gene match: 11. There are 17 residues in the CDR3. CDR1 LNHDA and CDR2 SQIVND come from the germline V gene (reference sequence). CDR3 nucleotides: TGTGCCAGTAGTTCTGTTGAGGGGGACAGGGATAACTATGGCTACACCTTC. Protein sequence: CASSSVEGDRDNYGYTF. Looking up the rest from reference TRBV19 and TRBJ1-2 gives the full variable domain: DGGITQSPKYLFRKEGQNVTLSCEQNLNHDAMYWYRQDPGQGLRLIYYSQIVNDFQKGDIAEGYSVSREKKESFPLTVTSAQKNPTAFYLCASSSVEGDRDNYGYTFGSGTRLTVV.

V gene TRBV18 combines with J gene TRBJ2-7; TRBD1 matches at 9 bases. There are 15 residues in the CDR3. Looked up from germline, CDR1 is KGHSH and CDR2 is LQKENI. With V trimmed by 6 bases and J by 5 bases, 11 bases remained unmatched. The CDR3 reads CASSPIDRGGNEQYF. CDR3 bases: TGTGCCAGCTCGCCTATTGACAGGGGGGGCAACGAGCAGTACTTC.

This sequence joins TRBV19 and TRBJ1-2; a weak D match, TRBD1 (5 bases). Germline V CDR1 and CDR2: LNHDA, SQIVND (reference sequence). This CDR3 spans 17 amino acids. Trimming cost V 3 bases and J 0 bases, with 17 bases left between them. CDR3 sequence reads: CASSMFGHLIANYGYTF. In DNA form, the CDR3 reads TGTGCCAGTAGTATGTTTGGACATCTCATAGCTAACTATGGCTACACCTTC.

In DNA, the CDR3 is TGTGCCAGCACTCTGACGGGGACCTATACAGATACGCAGTATTTT. Translation gives CASTLTGTYTDTQYF. V and J are TRBV27 and TRBJ2-3, with D perhaps given as TRBD1 or TRBD2 (5 bases each). CDR1 and CDR2 (germline): MNHEY, SMNVEV (reference sequence). Deletions cut 7 bases from V and 3 bases from J, with 17 bases between. This CDR3 is 15 amino acids long.

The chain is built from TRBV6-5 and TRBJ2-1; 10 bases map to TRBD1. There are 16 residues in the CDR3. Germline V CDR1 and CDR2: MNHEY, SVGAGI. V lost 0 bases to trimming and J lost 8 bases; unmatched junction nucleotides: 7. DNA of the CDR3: TGTGCCAGCAGTTACTCGAGCGGGACAGGGGTGCATGAGCAGTTCTTC. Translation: CASSYSSGTGVHEQFF.

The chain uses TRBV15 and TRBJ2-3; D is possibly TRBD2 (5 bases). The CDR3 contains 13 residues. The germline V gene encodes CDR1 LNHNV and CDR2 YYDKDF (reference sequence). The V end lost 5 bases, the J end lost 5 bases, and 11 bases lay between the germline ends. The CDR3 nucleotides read TGTGCCACCAGCGGAGCGGATGGAGATACGCAGTATTTT. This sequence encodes CATSGADGDTQYF.

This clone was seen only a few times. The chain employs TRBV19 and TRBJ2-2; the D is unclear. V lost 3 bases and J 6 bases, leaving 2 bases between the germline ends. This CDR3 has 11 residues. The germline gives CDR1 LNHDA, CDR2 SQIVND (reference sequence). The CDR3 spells CASSMSGELFF. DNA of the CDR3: TGTGCCAGTAGTATGTCCGGGGAGCTGTTTTTT.

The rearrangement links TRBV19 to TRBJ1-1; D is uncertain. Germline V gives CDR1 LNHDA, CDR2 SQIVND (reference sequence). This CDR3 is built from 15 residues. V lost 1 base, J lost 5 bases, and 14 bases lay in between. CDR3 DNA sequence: TGTGCCAGTAGTATAGGCTTCGGAACATGGACTGAAGCTTTCTTT. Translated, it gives CASSIGFGTWTEAFF.